Below are 27 T cell receptor beta chains sequenced from a single sample in a study of T-cell reconstitution after alpha-beta-depleted transplantation in children. Preparation of the TCRbeta library involved a method that used unique molecular identifiers. Via MiXCR, TCRdb re-called the PCR reads, giving one row per CDR3 protein. This table has some 100,000 distinct CDR3 sequences, roughly 16% appearing once. Source: PBMCs, mostly from graft donor cells, taken 180 days after TCRalphabeta/CD19-depleted stem cell transplant. The receptors originated from a male patient between 2 and 10 years old who had a stem cell transplant for acute lymphoblastic leukemia, so the T cells may come from the graft donor.

In its sample, this clonotype was seen many times. The chain uses TRBV10-1 and TRBJ2-3; 7 bases align to TRBD2. The J segment lost 12 bases and the V segment lost 6 bases, leaving 6 bases of the junction unmatched. The germline CDR1 and CDR2 sequences are WNHNN and SYGVQD (reference sequence). CDR3 size: 11 residues. CDR3 DNA sequence: TGCGCCAGCAGGGAGCGGGATTTACAGTATTTT. This gives the protein CASRERDLQYF.

This clonotype was counted a few times. V is TRBV5-1 and J is TRBJ1-2; D is uncertain. V shed 4 bases and J shed 5 bases, with 21 bases lying between them. The CDR3 totals 16 residues. Germline CDR1 is SGHRS and CDR2 is YFSETQ. The CDR3 loop reads CASSENNGHNRYGYTF. As DNA, the CDR3 is TGCGCCAGCAGCGAGAACAATGGGCATAATCGGTATGGCTACACCTTC. Complete variable domain (other parts from reference TRBV5-1 and TRBJ1-2): KAGVTQTPRYLIKTRGQQVTLSCSPISGHRSVSWYQQTPGQGLQFLFEYFSETQRNKGNFPGRFSGRQFSNSRSEMNVSTLELGDSALYLCASSENNGHNRYGYTFGSGTRLTVV.

This clonotype came up a few times. The chain employs TRBV7-8 and TRBJ2-7; D not resolved. With 5 bases removed from V and 3 bases from J, the gap between germline ends came to 8 bases. The CDR3 totals 12 residues. CDR1 and CDR2 from the germline V gene are SGHVS and FQNEAQ. The CDR3 reads CASSSQIYEQYF. The CDR3 DNA reads as TGTGCCAGCAGCAGTCAAATCTACGAGCAGTACTTC. The whole variable domain, remainder taken from reference TRBV7-8 and TRBJ2-7, is GAGVSQSPRYKVAKRGQDVALRCDPISGHVSLFWYQQALGQGPEFLTYFQNEAQLDKSGLPSDRFFAERPEGSVSTLKIQRTQQEDSAVYLCASSSQIYEQYFGPGTRLTVT.

The chain has TRBV5-1 and TRBJ1-2; D remains unclear. V gave up 3 bases and J gave up 0 bases, with 15 bases separating them. This CDR3 has 16 amino acids. Looked up from germline, CDR1 is SGHRS and CDR2 is YFSETQ. Here the CDR3 DNA reads TGCGCCAGCAGCTCGACCTCCACAACCTCTAACTATGGCTACACCTTC. It codes for CASSSTSTTSNYGYTF.

The V call is TRBV2, the J call TRBJ1-2, with no clear D. Germline values: CDR1 SNHLY, CDR2 FYNNEI. The CDR3 extends over 12 amino acids. Between the trimmed V and J ends, which lost 10 bases and 4 bases, there was a span of 13 bases. The CDR3 is CATKTELYGYTF. Written as DNA, the CDR3 is TGTGCCACCAAGACGGAGCTCTATGGCTACACCTTC. The complete variable domain, with remaining parts taken from reference TRBV2 and TRBJ1-2, reads EPEVTQTPSHQVTQMGQEVILRCVPISNHLYFYWYRQILGQKVEFLVSFYNNEISEKSEIFDDQFSVERPDGSNFTLKIRSTKLEDSAMYFCATKTELYGYTFGSGTRLTVV.

This clonotype was seen a few times. The rearrangement uses TRBV7-9 and TRBJ2-5; 9 bases map to TRBD1. J was trimmed by 4 bases and V by 7 bases; bases with no gene match: 16. CDR3 length: 17 amino acids. Germline lookup yields CDR1 SEHNR and CDR2 FQNEAQ (reference sequence). CDR3 nucleotide sequence: TGTGCCAGCACCAATTCTCCGGGACAGGGCGTTCGAGAGACCCAGTACTTC. It specifies CASTNSPGQGVRETQYF.

At least ten counts were recorded for this clonotype. This chain uses TRBV7-9 with TRBJ2-2, with D perhaps TRBD2 (7 bases). V was cut by 8 bases and J by 3 bases, with 19 bases left in between. Germline values: CDR1 SEHNR, CDR2 FQNEAQ (reference sequence). The CDR3 sequence is 16 residues long. As DNA, the CDR3 is TGTGCCAGCCCGCCCACGGCGGGGGCCTACACCGGGGAGCTGTTTTTT. It codes for CASPPTAGAYTGELFF.

This clonotype was observed a few times. Written as DNA, the CDR3 is TGTGCCAGCAGCTTAGCGGGACAGCGGGGTTCGAGCGAGCAGTTCTTC. This encodes CASSLAGQRGSSEQFF. The J gene is TRBJ2-1, the V gene TRBV7-9; the D gene could be TRBD1 or TRBD2 (7 bases each). The CDR3 totals 16 residues. Germline CDR1 reads SEHNR; CDR2 reads FQNEAQ (reference sequence). V lost 0 bases and J lost 10, with 19 bases in between.

This clonotype occurred many times. This rearrangement joins TRBV5-1 to TRBJ1-5; D unresolved. The CDR3 spans 16 residues. Germline CDR1 and CDR2: SGHRS and YFSETQ. V lost 2 bases to trimming and J lost 2 bases, with 14 bases between them. CDR3 sequence reads: CASSFKSRSGNQPQHF. The CDR3 coding sequence is TGCGCCAGCAGCTTCAAATCCAGGTCGGGCAATCAGCCCCAGCATTTT.

CDR3 amino acids: CASSLGPVETQYF. In nucleotides, the CDR3 is TGTGCCAGCAGCTTAGGACCGGTGGAGACCCAGTACTTC. This chain uses TRBV7-2 with TRBJ2-5; D unresolved. Deletions cut 1 base from V and 5 bases from J, with 8 bases between. The CDR3 runs to 13 residues. Germline V gene sequence: CDR1 SGHTA, CDR2 FQGNSA.

V usage is TRBV12-3 or TRBV12-4 and J usage is TRBJ1-3; 8 nucleotides line up with TRBD1. This CDR3 has 15 amino acids. V dropped 7 bases and J dropped 7; count of bases not matched to a gene: 12. The CDR3 coding sequence is TGTGCCAGCACCTCTACCAGGGGGCTGTCGAACACCATATATTTT. Translated: CASTSTRGLSNTIYF.

There are a few counts of this clonotype. J is TRBJ1-1 and V is TRBV7-2, with 9 positions matching TRBD1. The J segment lost 2 bases and the V segment lost 1 base, leaving 5 bases of the junction unmatched. Germline V CDR1 and CDR2: SGHTA, FQGNSA. There are 16 residues in the CDR3. This CDR3 is CASSLGPGQGNTEAFF. The CDR3 DNA reads as TGTGCCAGCAGCTTAGGGCCGGGACAGGGAAACACTGAAGCTTTCTTT.

V usage is TRBV27 and J usage is TRBJ2-7, with D unclear. Germline lookup yields CDR1 MNHEY and CDR2 SMNVEV (reference sequence). The CDR3 is 12 residues long. V shed 1 base and J shed 6 bases, with 7 bases lying between them. CDR3 in DNA: TGTGCCAGCAGTTTATTCGGTCGCGAGCAGTACTTC. This encodes CASSLFGREQYF.

This CDR3 reads CSVEWDPRAYNEQFF. CDR3 nucleotide sequence: TGCAGCGTTGAATGGGACCCTAGGGCCTACAATGAGCAGTTCTTC. The chain uses TRBV29-1 and TRBJ2-1; D tentatively reads TRBD1 or TRBD2 (5 bases each). The CDR3 contains 15 residues. V gave up 2 bases and J gave up 2 bases, with 13 bases separating them. The germline CDR1 and CDR2 sequences are SQVTM and ANQGSEA.

The J gene is TRBJ2-2, the V gene TRBV18; tentative D call: TRBD1 (6 bases). There are 14 residues in the CDR3. Germline values: CDR1 KGHSH, CDR2 LQKENI. Trimming cost V 3 bases and J 4 bases, with 9 bases left between them. The chain's CDR3 is CASSPWTVTGELFF. CDR3 DNA sequence: TGTGCCAGCTCACCGTGGACAGTCACCGGGGAGCTGTTTTTT. The variable domain in full, completed from reference TRBV18 and TRBJ2-2, reads NAGVMQNPRHLVRRRGQEARLRCSPMKGHSHVYWYRQLPEEGLKFMVYLQKENIIDESGMPKERFSAEFPKEGPSILRIQQVVRGDSAAYFCASSPWTVTGELFFGEGSRLTVL.

This clonotype has a handful of counts. J is TRBJ2-3 and V is TRBV15; D is unresolved. CDR1 is LNHNV, CDR2 YYDKDF, per germline (reference sequence). V was clipped by 9 bases and J by 4 bases, with 14 bases between them. The CDR3 extends over 13 amino acids. Here the CDR3 DNA reads TGTGCCACTTGTGACCAGAGAGCAGATACGCAGTATTTT. It codes for CATCDQRADTQYF.

This sequence joins TRBV24-1 and TRBJ1-1; 9 bases align to TRBD1. V was clipped by 5 bases and J by 6 bases; unmatched bases: 6. Germline V gives CDR1 KGHDR, CDR2 SFDVKD. There are 14 residues in the CDR3. DNA for the CDR3: TGTGCCACCAGTGCCGGACAGGGGTGGTCTGAAGCTTTCTTT. It encodes CATSAGQGWSEAFF.

This chain links TRBV10-3 with TRBJ2-1, with 10 bases that match TRBD2. CDR3 size: 16 residues. V lost 4 bases to trimming and J lost 1 base; unmatched junction nucleotides: 4. Germline-derived CDR1 and CDR2 are ENHRY and SYGVKD. The CDR3 sequence: CAISGMTSGSYNEQFF. In nucleotides, the CDR3 is TGTGCCATCAGTGGGATGACTAGCGGGTCCTACAATGAGCAGTTCTTC.

V usage is TRBV5-5 and J usage is TRBJ2-3; TRBD2 matches 7 bases. The CDR3 length is 14 residues. The germline V gene has CDR1 SGHKS and CDR2 YYEKEE (reference sequence). V was clipped by 4 bases and J by 2 bases; unmatched bases: 4. This CDR3 reads CASSMGLPTDTQYF. The CDR3 nucleotides are TGTGCCAGCAGCATGGGACTACCCACAGATACGCAGTATTTT.

This clonotype appeared many times. J is TRBJ1-1 and V is TRBV14, with D unresolved. The V gene's germline CDR1 is SGHDN and CDR2 FVKESK. CDR3 length equals 15 residues. Trimming shortened V by 4 bases and J by 1 base, and 13 bases separated the two germline ends. The chain's CDR3 is CASSPIGPGNTEAFF. The CDR3 DNA reads TGTGCCAGCAGCCCCATCGGCCCCGGGAACACTGAAGCTTTCTTT.

This chain joins TRBV7-2 and TRBJ1-1, with 7 bases that match TRBD1. Looked up from germline, CDR1 is SGHTA and CDR2 is FQGNSA. The CDR3 loop spans 15 amino acids. Trimming took 0 bases from V and 0 from J; bases not matched to a gene: 1. The CDR3 region is CASSLAGQVNTEAFF. CDR3 bases: TGTGCCAGCAGCTTAGCCGGACAGGTGAACACTGAAGCTTTCTTT. The full variable domain, completed using reference TRBV7-2 and TRBJ1-1, is GAGVSQSPSNKVTEKGKDVELRCDPISGHTALYWYRQSLGQGLEFLIYFQGNSAPDKSGLPSDRFSAERTGGSVSTLTIQRTQQEDSAVYLCASSLAGQVNTEAFFGQGTRLTVV.

The V and J genes are TRBV27 and TRBJ2-3; D might be TRBD2 (7 bases). CDR1 is MNHEY and CDR2 is SMNVEV in the germline V gene (reference sequence). V was clipped by 3 bases and J by 6 bases, with 16 bases between them. The CDR3 length is 15 residues. CDR3 nucleotides: TGTGCCAGCAGTTTTCGCTGGGGGGGCAAGGATACGCAGTATTTT. Translating it yields CASSFRWGGKDTQYF.

This clonotype was seen more than once but under ten times. The V call is TRBV10-1, the J call TRBJ1-1; D perhaps matches TRBD1 (6 bases). Germline V gene sequence: CDR1 WNHNN, CDR2 SYGVQD (reference sequence). V was trimmed by 1 base and J by 1 base, leaving 7 bases between them. The length of the CDR3 is 14 residues. CDR3 sequence: CASSEWGQNTEAFF. The CDR3 nucleotides read TGCGCCAGCAGTGAGTGGGGGCAGAACACTGAAGCTTTCTTT.

This clonotype has just a few counts. The CDR3 reads CASTLTGTREQYF. The CDR3, as DNA: TGTGCCAGCACCCTGACAGGGACGCGAGAGCAGTACTTC. The J gene is TRBJ2-7, the V gene TRBV5-5; 7 bases agree with TRBD1. The CDR3 sequence is 13 residues long. With V trimmed by 6 bases and J by 7 bases, 10 bases remained unmatched. Germline CDR1 is SGHKS and CDR2 is YYEKEE (reference sequence).

This CDR3 reads CASSFVGGVMTDTQYF. Written as DNA, the CDR3 is TGCGCCAGCAGCTTTGTTGGGGGGGTGATGACAGATACGCAGTATTTT. This chain uses TRBV5-1 with TRBJ2-3, with 7 bases identical to TRBD2. Germline CDR1 and CDR2: SGHRS and YFSETQ. This CDR3 has 16 amino acids. Trimming took 2 bases from V and 3 from J; bases not matched to a gene: 9.

V usage is TRBV7-9 and J usage is TRBJ2-5; 7 nucleotides agree with TRBD1. This CDR3 spans 14 amino acids. Losses at the gene ends were 4 bases for V and 2 bases for J; bases not matched to a gene: 4. Looked up from germline, CDR1 is SEHNR and CDR2 is FQNEAQ (reference sequence). CDR3 nucleotides: TGTGCCAGCAGCTCCCGGGACAGACAAGAGACCCAGTACTTC. Its translation is CASSSRDRQETQYF.

This clonotype turned up a few times. This chain links TRBV7-8 with TRBJ1-6, with D unresolved. There are 15 residues in the CDR3. V shed 3 bases and J shed 2 bases, with 8 bases lying between them. Germline V lookup: CDR1 SGHVS, CDR2 FQNEAQ. The CDR3 protein is CASSLPPTYNSPLHF. Written as DNA, the CDR3 is TGTGCCAGCAGCTTGCCGCCAACCTATAATTCACCCCTCCACTTT.